A selection of T cell receptor beta chains follows, all from one sample in a study of T cell changes during pregnancy in multiple sclerosis. Generated by immunoSEQ multiplex PCR, the TCRdb table keeps only in-frame clones and is missing some. Of roughly 57,000 clones in the sample, 92% were seen once. This sample comprised CD4+ T cells from peripheral blood mononuclear cells, obtained after pregnancy. These receptors all stem from a female donor with multiple sclerosis, enrolled in a pregnancy study. The CDR3 runs from the conserved cysteine through the conserved F or W. A D gene is named only where the DNA matches it firmly. The listing skips clone size in some rows; elsewhere it reads once, few, many or a size class.

v_gene: TRBV6-5; j_gene: TRBJ1-6; d_gene: NA; abundance: NA; CDR3nt: TGTGCCAGCAGTTCGGGGAGATACAATTCACCCCTCCACTTT; CDR3aa: CASSSGRYNSPLHF
v_gene: TRBV7-3; j_gene: TRBJ1-2; d_gene: NA; abundance: NA; CDR3nt: TGTGCCAGCAGCCAGGGAGGGACGGCGAGTAACTATGGCTACACCTTC; CDR3aa: CASSQGGTASNYGYTF
v_gene: TRBV5-4; j_gene: TRBJ2-5; d_gene: NA; abundance: NA; CDR3nt: TGTGCCAGCAGCTTGCCCTACCGGGACCAAGAGACCCAGTACTTC; CDR3aa: CASSLPYRDQETQYF
v_gene: TRBV11-2; j_gene: TRBJ2-3; d_gene: TRBD2; abundance: NA; CDR3nt: TGTGCCAGCAGCTCCCCTCTGACTAGCGGGGCAGATACGCAGTATTTT; CDR3aa: CASSSPLTSGADTQYF
v_gene: TRBV7-9; j_gene: TRBJ1-2; d_gene: NA; abundance: NA; CDR3nt: TGTGCCAGCAGCCCACGCATCACAGGGTTTGGCTACACCTTC; CDR3aa: CASSPRITGFGYTF
v_gene: TRBV30; j_gene: TRBJ1-1; d_gene: NA; abundance: NA; CDR3nt: TGTGCCTGGAGTGTAAAGGGGAAGAACACTGAAGCTTTCTTT; CDR3aa: CAWSVKGKNTEAFF
v_gene: TRBV29-1; j_gene: TRBJ1-1; d_gene: NA; abundance: NA; CDR3nt: TGCAGCGTTGATTTTTTGCCCGGATCAGGTAACACTGAAGCTTTCTTT; CDR3aa: CSVDFLPGSGNTEAFF
v_gene: TRBV5-1; j_gene: TRBJ1-6; d_gene: TRBD1; abundance: NA; CDR3nt: TGCGCCAGCAGCTTGGCTCCGACAGGGGGCAATTCACCCCTCCACTTT; CDR3aa: CASSLAPTGGNSPLHF
v_gene: TRBV5-1; j_gene: TRBJ2-5; d_gene: NA; abundance: NA; CDR3nt: TGCGCCAGCAGCTTGGAGGGGGGGCGAGAGACCCAGTACTTC; CDR3aa: CASSLEGGRETQYF
v_gene: TRBV7-2; j_gene: TRBJ1-4; d_gene: NA; abundance: NA; CDR3nt: TGTGCCAGCAGCTTCACCAGGGCTTCAAATAATGAAAAACTGTTTTTT; CDR3aa: CASSFTRASNNEKLFF
v_gene: TRBV5-6; j_gene: TRBJ2-1; d_gene: TRBD1; abundance: few; CDR3nt: TGTGCCAGCAGCTCAGAGACAGGGGGGCTCAATGAGCAGTTCTTC; CDR3aa: CASSSETGGLNEQFF
v_gene: TRBV10-3; j_gene: TRBJ1-1; d_gene: NA; abundance: once; CDR3nt: TGTGCCATCAGGGGGATGGGGGGGTTCTCTGAAGCTTTCTTT; CDR3aa: CAIRGMGGFSEAFF
v_gene: TRBV5-6; j_gene: TRBJ1-1; d_gene: NA; abundance: NA; CDR3nt: TGTGCCAGCAGCGGAACAGATTTGGGCACTGAAGCTTTCTTT; CDR3aa: CASSGTDLGTEAFF
v_gene: TRBV5-1; j_gene: TRBJ2-2; d_gene: TRBD2; abundance: NA; CDR3nt: TGCGCCAGCGGTGCGGGGACTAGCGGGGGCTACACCGGGGAGCTGTTTTTT; CDR3aa: CASGAGTSGGYTGELFF
v_gene: TRBV14; j_gene: TRBJ2-5; d_gene: TRBD1; abundance: NA; CDR3nt: TGTGCCAGCAGCCCAGGACAGGGCTCTAGGTTCCAAGAGACCCAGTACTTC; CDR3aa: CASSPGQGSRFQETQYF
v_gene: TRBV7-8; j_gene: TRBJ1-2; d_gene: TRBD1; abundance: NA; CDR3nt: TGTGCCAGCAGCCAAACTTACCGGGACAGGGGTTCTGGCTACACCTTC; CDR3aa: CASSQTYRDRGSGYTF
v_gene: TRBV5-6; j_gene: TRBJ1-1; d_gene: NA; abundance: NA; CDR3nt: TGTGCCAGCAGTTCTACAGGGAAGACTGAAGCTTTCTTT; CDR3aa: CASSSTGKTEAFF
v_gene: TRBV5-6; j_gene: TRBJ2-1; d_gene: TRBD2; abundance: once; CDR3nt: TGTGCCAGCAGCCGGAAGAGCGGGGGCTTCTACAATGAGCAGTTCTTC; CDR3aa: CASSRKSGGFYNEQFF
v_gene: TRBV18; j_gene: TRBJ2-3; d_gene: TRBD2; abundance: NA; CDR3nt: TGTGCCAGCTCACCACCCATAGCGGGGGGGCCTGGGGGTACGCAGTATTTT; CDR3aa: CASSPPIAGGPGGTQYF
v_gene: TRBV5-4; j_gene: TRBJ2-3; d_gene: TRBD2; abundance: NA; CDR3nt: TGTGCCAGCTGGCTAAGCGGGGGGACAGATACGCAGTATTTT; CDR3aa: CASWLSGGTDTQYF
v_gene: TRBV5-4; j_gene: TRBJ1-3; d_gene: NA; abundance: once; CDR3nt: TGTGCCAGCAGCCGGGGGGTGGTTAGGAACACCATATATTTT; CDR3aa: CASSRGVVRNTIYF
v_gene: TRBV7-9; j_gene: TRBJ2-3; d_gene: TRBD2; abundance: NA; CDR3nt: TGTGCCAGCAGCTCTACTAGCGGGGGGGACACAGATACGCAGTATTTT; CDR3aa: CASSSTSGGDTDTQYF
v_gene: TRBV19; j_gene: TRBJ1-2; d_gene: TRBD1; abundance: NA; CDR3nt: TGTGCCAGTAGTCCTCGACAGGGGGGTAGTGGCTACACCTTC; CDR3aa: CASSPRQGGSGYTF
v_gene: TRBV7-6; j_gene: TRBJ2-5; d_gene: TRBD1; abundance: NA; CDR3nt: TGTGCCAGCAGCCTCGGGACAGGACAAGAGACCCAGTACTTC; CDR3aa: CASSLGTGQETQYF
v_gene: TRBV4-3; j_gene: TRBJ2-1; d_gene: TRBD2; abundance: NA; CDR3nt: TGCGCCAGCAGCCAAGGAATAGCGGGGGCCTACAATGAGCAGTTCTTC; CDR3aa: CASSQGIAGAYNEQFF
v_gene: TRBV7-2; j_gene: TRBJ1-3; d_gene: TRBD1; abundance: once; CDR3nt: TGTGCCAGCAGACCCCCGACAGGGGGGAGCTCTGGAAACACCATATATTTT; CDR3aa: CASRPPTGGSSGNTIYF
v_gene: TRBV11-2; j_gene: TRBJ1-1; d_gene: NA; abundance: NA; CDR3nt: TGTGCCAGCAGCTTAGGCAGTCAGGCAGGGCAGTCTTTCTTT; CDR3aa: CASSLGSQAGQSFF
v_gene: TRBV11-1; j_gene: TRBJ1-1; d_gene: TRBD1; abundance: once; CDR3nt: TGTGCCAGCAGCTATAGAGGGACAGGGACTGAAGCTTTCTTT; CDR3aa: CASSYRGTGTEAFF
v_gene: TRBV7-2; j_gene: TRBJ1-2; d_gene: TRBD1; abundance: NA; CDR3nt: TGTGCCAGCAGCTTCCAGACAGGGTCCTATGGCTACACCTTC; CDR3aa: CASSFQTGSYGYTF
v_gene: TRBV11-2; j_gene: TRBJ2-3; d_gene: TRBD1; abundance: NA; CDR3nt: TGTGCCAGCAGCACCCGACAGGGCCTCACAGATACGCAGTATTTT; CDR3aa: CASSTRQGLTDTQYF
v_gene: TRBV25-1; j_gene: TRBJ1-2; d_gene: TRBD1; abundance: NA; CDR3nt: TGTGCCAGCAGCATCACCGGACAGGGCCACTATGGCTACACCTTC; CDR3aa: CASSITGQGHYGYTF
v_gene: TRBV10-3; j_gene: TRBJ1-1; d_gene: TRBD1; abundance: NA; CDR3nt: TGTGCCACCCTACAGGGGGCGGACACTGAAGCTTTCTTT; CDR3aa: CATLQGADTEAFF